The 14 T cell receptor beta chains below were found in one sample sequenced in a study of T cell responses to AZD1222 COVID-19 vaccine. Method: immunoSEQ multiplex PCR; TCRdb's copy keeps in-frame clones and lacks some. The sample includes about 140,000 clones, more than 85% of them seen just once. The sample here was peripheral blood, taken 28 days after the second AZD1222 dose. These receptors came from an adult who received the AZD1222 COVID-19 vaccine.

As DNA, the CDR3 is TGCGCCAGCTCGGGGAGCTCCTACAATGAGCAGTTCTTC. Translated: CASSGSSYNEQFF. The chain combines TRBV5-1 with TRBJ2-1; the D gene is possibly TRBD2 (5 bases). V shed 7 bases and J shed 0 bases, with 8 bases lying between them. Germline assignment: CDR1 SGHRS and CDR2 YFSETQ. This CDR3 spans 13 amino acids.

The V call is TRBV3-1 (or the pseudogene TRBV3-2), the J call TRBJ2-3; 12 nucleotides line up with TRBD2. Germline values: CDR1 LGHDT, CDR2 YNNKEL (reference sequence). The CDR3 is made up of 16 amino acids. V lost 1 base, J lost 4 bases, and 3 bases stayed unmatched. DNA for the CDR3: TGTGCCAGCAGCCAAGGCCCTAGCGGGGGGGCAGATACGCAGTATTTT. Its translation is CASSQGPSGGADTQYF.

This rearrangement joins TRBV5-1 to TRBJ1-1; TRBD1 aligns across 7 bases. Germline CDR1 reads SGHRS; CDR2 reads YFSETQ. After removal of 4 bases from V and 4 bases from J, the junction contained 4 bases not matched to a gene. The CDR3 is made up of 13 amino acids. For the CDR3, the DNA is TGCGCCAGCAGCGTGGACAGGCCCACTGAAGCTTTCTTT. Its translation: CASSVDRPTEAFF.

The CDR3 loop reads CASSPPGRGIYEQYF. As DNA, the CDR3 is TGTGCCAGCTCACCACCGGGCAGGGGGATCTACGAGCAGTACTTC. The V call is TRBV18, the J call TRBJ2-7; 7 nucleotides align to TRBD1. Germline trimming cut 0 bases from V and 3 bases from J; bases unmatched to any gene: 5. The CDR3 has 15 amino acids. CDR1 KGHSH and CDR2 LQKENI come from the germline V gene.

The chain is built from TRBV5-4 and TRBJ2-7, with 11 bases that match TRBD2. Trimming removed 4 bases from V and 3 bases from J; junction bases left unmatched: 9. Germline V CDR1 and CDR2: SGHNT, YYREEE (reference sequence). The CDR3 sequence is 16 residues long. The CDR3 spells CASSVAGGIVNYEQYF. The CDR3 DNA reads TGTGCCAGCAGCGTAGCGGGAGGGATAGTTAACTACGAGCAGTACTTC.

The chain has TRBV7-9 and TRBJ2-1; D gene uncertain. CDR1 SEHNR and CDR2 FQNEAQ come from the germline V gene (reference sequence). The CDR3 loop spans 11 amino acids. V lost 7 bases and J lost 9, with 10 bases in between. The CDR3 loop is CASNSVSEQFF. CDR3 DNA: TGTGCCAGCAACTCAGTCAGTGAGCAGTTCTTC.

This sequence joins TRBV7-2 and TRBJ2-7; D might be TRBD1 (6 bases). V shed 0 bases and J shed 5 bases, with 8 bases lying between them. In germline, CDR1 is SGHTA, CDR2 FQGNSA. The CDR3 loop spans 13 amino acids. The CDR3 DNA reads as TGTGCCAGCAGCTTAGCGCAGGGGAACGAGCAGTACTTC. Residues: CASSLAQGNEQYF.

The CDR3 nucleotides read TGTGCCAGCAGTTTTTCAAGGGGGCGGACCGGGGAGCTGTTTTTT. Amino acid sequence: CASSFSRGRTGELFF. The chain is built from TRBV6-5 and TRBJ2-2; 7 nucleotides line up with TRBD1. Looked up from germline, CDR1 is MNHEY and CDR2 is SVGAGI. With V trimmed by 4 bases and J by 5 bases, 7 bases remained unmatched. This CDR3 is 15 amino acids long.

The CDR3 spells CASRRALSYGYTF. The CDR3 coding sequence is TGTGCCAGTAGGAGGGCCCTCTCCTATGGCTACACCTTC. This rearrangement joins TRBV19 to TRBJ1-2; D is unresolved. V lost 6 bases and J 4 bases, leaving 12 bases between the germline ends. The CDR3 loop spans 13 amino acids. The germline gives CDR1 LNHDA, CDR2 SQIVND (reference sequence).

The rearrangement uses TRBV5-5 and TRBJ2-7; TRBD1 might be the D (6 bases). V lost 3 bases and J 7 bases, leaving 20 bases between the germline ends. This CDR3 is 15 amino acids long. The germline V gene encodes CDR1 SGHKS and CDR2 YYEKEE (reference sequence). CDR3 nucleotide sequence: TGTGCCAGCAGCTCGGGTGTTGGGGGCGCCGGGGAGCAGTACTTC. This sequence encodes CASSSGVGGAGEQYF.

The V and J genes are TRBV4-3 and TRBJ2-1; D possibly corresponds to TRBD1 (5 bases). V lost 6 bases and J lost 0, with 12 bases in between. CDR1 and CDR2 (germline): LGHNA, YSLEER. This CDR3 is built from 15 residues. The CDR3 DNA sequence: TGCGCCAGCAGTGCAACAGGCAGCTCCTACAATGAGCAGTTCTTC. This gives the protein CASSATGSSYNEQFF.

The chain couples TRBV7-8 to TRBJ1-1; possible D gene TRBD1, 5 bases. Germline lookup yields CDR1 SGHVS and CDR2 FQNEAQ. V gave up 3 bases and J gave up 11 bases, with 10 bases separating them. This CDR3 has 11 residues. Written as DNA, the CDR3 is TGTGCCAGCAGCTTCGCGGGGGTTGCTTTCTTT. It yields the protein CASSFAGVAFF.

The rearrangement links TRBV6-1 to TRBJ2-3; 13 bases line up with TRBD2. The CDR3 extends over 18 amino acids. The junction had 7 bases not matched to a gene; V was cut back by 4 bases and J by 0 bases. From germline, CDR1 is MNHNS and CDR2 SASEGT. DNA for the CDR3: TGTGCCAGCAGTGGTCGACTAGCGGGAGGTTCTAGCACAGATACGCAGTATTTT. Its protein product is CASSGRLAGGSSTDTQYF.

This chain joins TRBV6-2 or TRBV6-3 and TRBJ2-7; the match to TRBD1 covers 8 bases. The J segment lost 1 base and the V segment lost 5 bases, leaving 1 base of the junction unmatched. The CDR3 is made up of 13 amino acids. Germline V gives CDR1 MNHEY, CDR2 SVGEGT. CDR3 DNA sequence: TGTGCCAGCAGTCGGACAGGGTCCTACGAGCAGTACTTC. The encoded protein is CASSRTGSYEQYF.